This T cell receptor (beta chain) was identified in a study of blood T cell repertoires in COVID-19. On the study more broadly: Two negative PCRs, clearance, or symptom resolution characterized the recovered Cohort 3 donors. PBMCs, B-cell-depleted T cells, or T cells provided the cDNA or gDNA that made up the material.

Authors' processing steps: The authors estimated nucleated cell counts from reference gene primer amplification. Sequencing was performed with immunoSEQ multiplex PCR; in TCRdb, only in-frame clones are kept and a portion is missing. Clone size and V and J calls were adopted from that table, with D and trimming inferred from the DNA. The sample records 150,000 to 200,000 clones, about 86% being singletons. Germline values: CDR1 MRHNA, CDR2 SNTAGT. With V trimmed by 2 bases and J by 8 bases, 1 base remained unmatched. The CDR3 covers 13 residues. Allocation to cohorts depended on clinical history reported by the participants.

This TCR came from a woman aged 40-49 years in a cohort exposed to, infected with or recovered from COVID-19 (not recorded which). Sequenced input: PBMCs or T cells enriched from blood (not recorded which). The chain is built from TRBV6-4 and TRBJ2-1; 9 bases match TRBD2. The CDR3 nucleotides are TGTGCCAGCAGTGACCGACTAGCGGATGAGCAGTTCTTC. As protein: CASSDRLADEQFF.